Following are 19 T cell receptor beta chains from one sample sequenced in a study of CD8 T cells in Susac syndrome. The authors reverse transcribed roughly 0.5 to 1 ug RNA with random hexamers. TCRdb redid the calling of the immunoSEQ multiplex PCR reads with MiXCR, one entry per CDR3 protein. This sample yields about 250,000 distinct CDR3 sequences, of which roughly 95% are seen a single time; 0.06% to 0.08% belongs to the top ten. The material sequenced was CD4+ T cells from PBMCs. The receptors derive from a human donor with multiple sclerosis.

The chain joins TRBV6-6 to TRBJ1-5; 7 bases agree with TRBD1. The CDR3 has 15 amino acids. CDR1 and CDR2 (germline): MNHNY, SVGAGI (reference sequence). V dropped 2 bases and J dropped 3; count of bases not matched to a gene: 4. For the CDR3, the DNA is TGTGCCAGCAGTTACCCGGGACAGTACAATCAGCCCCAGCATTTT. Translated, it gives CASSYPGQYNQPQHF.

The chain carries TRBV6-5 and TRBJ2-5; the match to TRBD1 covers 10 bases. With 2 bases clipped from V and 4 bases from J, the junction kept 10 bases outside the gene matches. The V gene's germline CDR1 is MNHEY and CDR2 SVGAGI. The CDR3 covers 17 residues. The chain's CDR3 is CASSYRRGTGVVETQYF. As DNA, the CDR3 is TGTGCCAGCAGTTACCGGCGTGGGACAGGGGTTGTAGAGACCCAGTACTTC.

The V call is TRBV24-1, the J call TRBJ2-3; D assignment may be TRBD1 or TRBD2 (6 bases each). In germline, CDR1 is KGHDR, CDR2 SFDVKD. Trimming took 4 bases from V and 5 from J, leaving 15 bases between them. The length of the CDR3 is 15 residues. CDR3 in amino acids: CATSERVGGGDTQYF. For the CDR3, the DNA is TGTGCCACCAGTGAGAGGGTAGGAGGGGGAGATACGCAGTATTTT.

Notes on this clonotype: Sequence at one end of the junction differs from germline and may be a read error. The V call is TRBV2, the J call TRBJ2-2, with a tentative D call TRBD2 (5 bases). CDR3 length equals 14 residues. Germline-derived CDR1 and CDR2 are SNHLY and FYNNEI. The CDR3 DNA reads TGTGCCAGCAGTCAAGCGGAGAACACCGGGGAGCTGTTTTTT. Residues: CASSQAENTGELFF.

The chain's CDR3 is CASSPLPADWGTGELFF. In DNA, the CDR3 is TGTGCCAGCAGCCCGCTTCCGGCCGACTGGGGAACCGGGGAGCTGTTTTTT. V is TRBV9 and J is TRBJ2-2, with D uncertain. The V end lost 4 bases, the J end lost 5 bases, and 21 bases lay between the germline ends. This CDR3 is 17 amino acids long. Per germline, CDR1 SGDLS and CDR2 YYNGEE.

The chain uses TRBV5-1 and TRBJ2-5; possible D gene TRBD1, 5 bases. Germline V CDR1 and CDR2: SGHRS, YFSETQ. The length of the CDR3 is 14 residues. The V end lost 4 bases, the J end lost 2 bases, and 12 bases lay between the germline ends. CDR3 DNA sequence: TGCGCCAGCAGCCCGGCCCGACAGCAAGAGACCCAGTACTTC. Translation gives CASSPARQQETQYF.

The chain has TRBV10-2 and TRBJ1-3; D gene uncertain. Germline CDR1 and CDR2: WSHSY and SAAADI. The V end was cut by 1 base, the J end by 0 bases, with 7 bases between. The CDR3 has 15 residues. Here the CDR3 DNA reads TGCGCCAGCAGTGAGTTGAGGAGCTCTGGAAACACCATATATTTT. It is translated as CASSELRSSGNTIYF.

The chain carries TRBV12-3 or TRBV12-4 and TRBJ2-1; 8 positions agree with TRBD2. J lost 9 bases, V lost 3 bases, and 10 bases had no gene match. This CDR3 has 15 residues. The CDR3 protein is CASSFFLAGVGEQFF. DNA of the CDR3: TGTGCCAGCAGTTTTTTCCTAGCGGGTGTGGGTGAGCAGTTCTTC.

This sequence joins TRBV28 and TRBJ1-1; D gene ambiguous. Germline V gene lookup returns CDR1 MDHEN and CDR2 SYDVKM. Trimming stripped 2 bases from V and 3 bases from J, with 7 bases between. CDR3 length: 13 amino acids. The CDR3 sequence: CASSLVLHTEAFF. CDR3 DNA sequence: TGTGCCAGCAGTTTAGTTCTCCACACTGAAGCTTTCTTT.

The chain links TRBV27 to TRBJ2-6; D unclear. This CDR3 region has 14 residues. The V and J ends lost 6 bases and 2 bases respectively, with 8 bases between them. The germline CDR1 and CDR2 sequences are MNHEY and SMNVEV (reference sequence). CDR3 nucleotide sequence: TGTGCCAGCAGCCTCAGCACTGGGGCCAACGTCCTGACTTTC. This encodes CASSLSTGANVLTF. The full variable domain, completed using reference TRBV27 and TRBJ2-6, is EAQVTQNPRYLITVTGKKLTVTCSQNMNHEYMSWYRQDPGLGLRQIYYSMNVEVTDKGDVPEGYKVSRKEKRNFPLILESPSPNQTSLYFCASSLSTGANVLTFGAGSRLTVL.

V usage is TRBV19 and J usage is TRBJ2-5; D is possibly TRBD1 or TRBD2 (5 bases each). V lost 3 bases to trimming and J lost 1 base, with 6 bases between them. Germline CDR1 is LNHDA and CDR2 is SQIVND (reference sequence). This CDR3 has 13 residues. This chain's CDR3 is CASSMGPQETQYF. The CDR3 region has the DNA TGTGCCAGTAGTATGGGACCCCAAGAGACCCAGTACTTC.

The V gene is TRBV5-5, the J gene TRBJ2-1; a possible D gene is TRBD1 (5 bases). This CDR3 region has 16 residues. Trimming left V 7 bases short and J 8 bases short, with 25 bases between. Germline values: CDR1 SGHKS, CDR2 YYEKEE (reference sequence). CDR3 nucleotides: TGTGCCAGCGGTCTACCGGGCCCGCGCCTGGGGCATGAGCAGTTCTTC. Translated, it gives CASGLPGPRLGHEQFF. Full variable domain (outside the CDR3, taken from reference TRBV5-5 and TRBJ2-1): DAGVTQSPTHLIKTRGQQVTLRCSPISGHKSVSWYQQVLGQGPQFIFQYYEKEERGRGNFPDRFSARQFPNYSSELNVNALLLGDSALYLCASGLPGPRLGHEQFFGPGTRLTVL.

This chain joins TRBV5-1 and TRBJ2-4; 9 bases align to TRBD1. The CDR3 length is 20 residues. V shed 3 bases and J 0 bases; nucleotides not matched to a gene: 16. Germline CDR1 is SGHRS and CDR2 is YFSETQ. The CDR3 reads CASSSSPGTGLPSAKNIQYF. CDR3 nucleotides: TGCGCCAGCAGCTCGTCGCCTGGGACAGGGTTACCGTCAGCCAAAAACATTCAGTACTTC.

The rearrangement joins TRBV12-3 or TRBV12-4 to TRBJ2-3; possibly TRBD2 for D (5 bases). The V gene lost 3 bases and the J gene lost 6 bases, with 16 bases spanning the gap. This CDR3 is built from 15 residues. The CDR3 DNA follows: TGTGCCAGCAGTTTGGGTAGCGCCGGTGTCGATACGCAGTATTTT. Amino acids: CASSLGSAGVDTQYF.

The chain has TRBV4-1 and TRBJ2-1; 7 nucleotides match TRBD2. CDR1 is MGHRA, CDR2 YSYEKL, per germline. The V segment lost 0 bases and the J segment 5 bases; nucleotides outside the gene matches: 10. CDR3 length: 17 residues. CDR3 coding DNA: TGCGCCAGCAGCCAAGACGCCTCTCTGCGGGGGAACAATGAGCAGTTCTTC. Its translation is CASSQDASLRGNNEQFF.

This chain links TRBV18 with TRBJ1-3; 7 bases map to TRBD1. The germline V gene encodes CDR1 KGHSH and CDR2 LQKENI. Trimming took 3 bases from V and 6 from J; bases not matched to a gene: 8. The CDR3 consists of 15 residues. The CDR3 region is CASSPTGKAENTIYF. The DNA of the CDR3 is TGTGCCAGCTCACCGACAGGGAAGGCTGAAAACACCATATATTTT.

This clonotype showed up just once. The rearrangement uses TRBV27 and TRBJ1-2; D remains unclear. Between the trimmed V and J ends, which lost 2 bases and 0 bases, there was a span of 10 bases. This CDR3 is 15 amino acids long. Germline CDR1 and CDR2: MNHEY and SMNVEV (reference sequence). This CDR3 reads CASSLNRLANYGYTF. As DNA, the CDR3 is TGTGCCAGCAGTTTAAACAGACTAGCTAACTATGGCTACACCTTC.

This chain uses TRBV7-2 with TRBJ2-3; 7 positions agree with TRBD2. Per the germline V gene, CDR1 is SGHTA and CDR2 is FQGNSA. CDR3 size: 17 residues. Trimming cost V 5 bases and J 0 bases; bases outside gene matches: 11. CDR3: CASSRRPAGTSTDTQYF. CDR3 nucleotides: TGTGCCAGCAGCCGTAGGCCAGCGGGGACTAGCACAGATACGCAGTATTTT.

The V gene is TRBV7-9, the J gene TRBJ2-1; 7 positions agree with TRBD1. The germline gives CDR1 SEHNR, CDR2 FQNEAQ (reference sequence). The trim removed 4 bases at V and 8 bases at J, leaving 17 bases unmatched. CDR3 length equals 17 residues. Here the CDR3 reads CASSWGSARFTGDEQFF. The CDR3 DNA reads as TGTGCCAGCAGCTGGGGTTCGGCTAGATTTACAGGGGATGAGCAGTTCTTC. Full variable domain (remainder filled in from reference TRBV7-9 and TRBJ2-1): DTGVSQNPRHKITKRGQNVTFRCDPISEHNRLYWYRQTLGQGPEFLTYFQNEAQLEKSRLLSDRFSAERPKGSFSTLEIQRTEQGDSAMYLCASSWGSARFTGDEQFFGPGTRLTVL.